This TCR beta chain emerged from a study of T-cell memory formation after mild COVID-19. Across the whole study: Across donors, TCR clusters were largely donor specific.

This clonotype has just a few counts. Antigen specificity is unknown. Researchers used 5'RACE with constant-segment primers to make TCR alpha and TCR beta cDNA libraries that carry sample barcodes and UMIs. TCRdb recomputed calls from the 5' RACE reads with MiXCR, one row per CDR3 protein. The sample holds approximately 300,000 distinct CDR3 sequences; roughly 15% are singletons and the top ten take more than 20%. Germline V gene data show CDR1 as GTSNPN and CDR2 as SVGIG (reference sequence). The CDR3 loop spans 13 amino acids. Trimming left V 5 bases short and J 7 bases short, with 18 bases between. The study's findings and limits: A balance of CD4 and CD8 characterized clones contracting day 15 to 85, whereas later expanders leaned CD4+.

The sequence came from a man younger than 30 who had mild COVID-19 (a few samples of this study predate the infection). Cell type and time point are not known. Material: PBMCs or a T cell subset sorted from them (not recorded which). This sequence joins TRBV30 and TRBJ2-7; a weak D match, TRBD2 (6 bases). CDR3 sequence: CAWGVGGEREQYF. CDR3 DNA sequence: TGTGCCTGGGGCGTAGGCGGGGAGCGGGAGCAGTACTTC.